Each of the 17 T cell receptor beta chains below was sequenced from the same sample in a study of blood T cell repertoires in COVID-19. Profiling relied on immunoSEQ multiplex PCR, and the TCRdb table lists in-frame clones only, not all of them. The data contain approximately 140,000 clones, approximately 87% of them singletons. Sequencing used peripheral blood. The receptors were sampled from an elderly man with acute or convalescent COVID-19.

In this sample, this clone turned up a few times. This chain links TRBV19 with TRBJ2-2; a weak D match, TRBD2 (6 bases). CDR3 length equals 14 residues. Germline assignment: CDR1 LNHDA and CDR2 SQIVND (reference sequence). V lost 4 bases and J lost 6, with 12 bases in between. In nucleotides, the CDR3 is TGTGCCAGTAGTACGGCAGGAGGGTCCGGGGAGCTGTTTTTT. Translation gives CASSTAGGSGELFF.

The J gene is TRBJ2-3, the V gene TRBV5-1, with 9 positions matching TRBD2. This CDR3 has 16 residues. After removal of 0 bases from V and 2 bases from J, the junction contained 4 bases not matched to a gene. CDR1 SGHRS and CDR2 YFSETQ come from the germline V gene. The CDR3, as DNA: TGCGCCAGCAGCTTGGGGGCTAGCGGGGCCACAGATACGCAGTATTTT. This gives the protein CASSLGASGATDTQYF.

The chain recombines TRBV3-1 (or the pseudogene TRBV3-2) with TRBJ2-7, with 7 bases fitting TRBD1. The CDR3 is 18 residues long. J lost 3 bases, V lost 5 bases, and 19 bases had no gene match. Germline V CDR1 and CDR2: LGHDT, YNNKEL (reference sequence). CDR3 region: CASSSSGRRRGPIYEQYF. CDR3 sequence (DNA): TGTGCCAGCAGCTCCTCCGGGCGTCGTAGGGGGCCCATCTACGAGCAGTACTTC.

The J gene is TRBJ2-1, the V gene TRBV5-8, with 9 bases matching TRBD2. V trimming: 4 bases; J trimming: 6 bases; junction bases outside the gene matches: 23. This CDR3 region has 20 residues. In germline, CDR1 is SGHTS, CDR2 YDEGEE. The CDR3 loop is CASSGMGQTTSGFPLNEQFF. In nucleotides, the CDR3 is TGTGCCAGCAGCGGAATGGGGCAGACGACTAGCGGCTTCCCACTCAATGAGCAGTTCTTC.

The chain has TRBV7-8 and TRBJ1-6; 9 nucleotides line up with TRBD1. There are 18 residues in the CDR3. Per the germline V gene, CDR1 is SGHVS and CDR2 is FQNEAQ. V lost 5 bases and J lost 1; bases outside the gene matches: 9. In DNA form, the CDR3 reads TGTGCCAGCAGCCCACTACCGACAGGGGGGTCCTATAATTCACCCCTCCACTTT. Translating it yields CASSPLPTGGSYNSPLHF.

The chain combines TRBV11-2 with TRBJ2-5; D is unresolved. This CDR3 has 15 residues. The germline V and J ends were trimmed by 0 bases and 5 bases, with 13 bases remaining between them. CDR1 SGHAT and CDR2 FQNNGV come from the germline V gene. The CDR3 region has the DNA TGTGCCAGCAGCTTAGATGGTCCCAGTCTGGAGACCCAGTACTTC. The encoded protein is CASSLDGPSLETQYF.

This chain joins TRBV3-1 (or the pseudogene TRBV3-2) and TRBJ2-3, with 7 bases matching TRBD2. The CDR3 totals 16 residues. Unmatched junction bases numbered 11, after V lost 8 bases and J lost 0 bases. Germline CDR1 and CDR2: LGHDT and YNNKEL (reference sequence). The chain's CDR3 is CASSTGGGVSTDTQYF. CDR3 coding DNA: TGTGCCAGCTCCACTGGGGGAGGGGTTAGCACAGATACGCAGTATTTT.

The rearrangement uses TRBV24-1 and TRBJ1-4; weak D call: TRBD1 (6 bases). The V gene's germline CDR1 is KGHDR and CDR2 SFDVKD. V was clipped by 4 bases and J by 7 bases, with 15 bases between them. The CDR3 is made up of 15 amino acids. The DNA for the CDR3 is TGTGCCACCAGTGACCTACAGGGAGGGAGTGAAAAACTGTTTTTT. Translated: CATSDLQGGSEKLFF.

This chain connects TRBV6-5 to TRBJ2-2, with TRBD2 identical over 12 bases. The CDR3 loop spans 16 amino acids. The junction had 6 bases not matched to a gene; V was cut back by 4 bases and J by 6 bases. Germline V lookup: CDR1 MNHEY, CDR2 SVGAGI. The CDR3 sequence is CASSSLAGGPPGELFF. CDR3 coding DNA: TGTGCCAGCAGTTCCCTAGCGGGAGGGCCCCCCGGGGAGCTGTTTTTT.

The rearrangement uses TRBV4-1 and TRBJ1-5, with TRBD1 matching over 8 bases. This CDR3 contains 21 residues. Germline V gene sequence: CDR1 MGHRA, CDR2 YSYEKL. V lost 1 base, J lost 2 bases, and 19 bases stayed unmatched. The CDR3, as DNA: TGCGCCAGCAGCCAAGCTTCCGGACAGGGATTGGGTCGGGCTGGCAATCAGCCCCAGCATTTT. Translation: CASSQASGQGLGRAGNQPQHF.

The rearrangement links TRBV5-1 to TRBJ1-6, with D unresolved. V lost 0 bases to trimming and J lost 10 bases, with 14 bases between them. Germline V lookup: CDR1 SGHRS, CDR2 YFSETQ. This CDR3 contains 15 residues. CDR3: CASSLALLDVSPLHF. The DNA of the CDR3 is TGCGCCAGCAGCTTGGCTTTGCTAGATGTATCACCCCTCCACTTT.

The rearrangement joins TRBV24-1 to TRBJ1-5; TRBD1 agrees at 8 bases. The CDR3 is 15 amino acids. Germline V gene data show CDR1 as KGHDR and CDR2 as SFDVKD. Trimming took 4 bases from V and 2 from J; bases not matched to a gene: 3. The CDR3 reads CATSEPGQGNQPQHF. CDR3 in DNA: TGTGCCACCAGTGAACCGGGACAGGGCAATCAGCCCCAGCATTTT.

The chain employs TRBV2 and TRBJ1-2; D uncertain. The V and J ends lost 5 bases and 3 bases respectively, with 7 bases between them. The CDR3 is 12 amino acids. Germline V gene sequence: CDR1 SNHLY, CDR2 FYNNEI. CDR3 bases: TGTGCCAGCAGTCCCCGAGACTATGGCTACACCTTC. Its protein product is CASSPRDYGYTF.

CDR3 residues: CATSRPDSYGYTF. CDR3 DNA sequence: TGTGCCACCAGCAGGCCGGACAGCTATGGCTACACCTTC. V is TRBV15 and J is TRBJ1-2; D may be TRBD1 (6 bases). This CDR3 has 13 amino acids. From germline, CDR1 is LNHNV and CDR2 YYDKDF (reference sequence). Trimming removed 3 bases from V and 4 bases from J, with 9 bases in between. The variable domain in full, completed from reference TRBV15 and TRBJ1-2, reads DAMVIQNPRYQVTQFGKPVTLSCSQTLNHNVMYWYQQKSSQAPKLLFHYYDKDFNNEADTPDNFQSRRPNTSFCFLDIRSPGLGDTAMYLCATSRPDSYGYTFGSGTRLTVV.

This clone appeared a few times. J is TRBJ1-5 and V is TRBV13; D remains ambiguous. The CDR3 runs 15 residues. Trimming took off 0 bases at V and 0 bases at J, with 6 bases between the two ends. Germline V gives CDR1 PRHDT, CDR2 FYEKMQ (reference sequence). This chain's CDR3 is CASSLGTYSNQPQHF. In DNA form, the CDR3 reads TGTGCCAGCAGCTTAGGCACCTATAGCAATCAGCCCCAGCATTTT.

DNA for the CDR3: TGTGCCAGCAGCCCCACTAGCGGGGCAGATACGCAGTATTTT. As protein: CASSPTSGADTQYF. V gene TRBV6-5 combines with J gene TRBJ2-3; TRBD2 agrees at 10 bases. Trimming took 6 bases from V and 4 from J; bases not matched to a gene: 4. Germline assignment: CDR1 MNHEY and CDR2 SVGAGI. The CDR3 length is 14 residues.

J is TRBJ1-6 and V is TRBV28; no reliable D call. V lost 0 bases and J 8 bases, leaving 11 bases between the germline ends. CDR1 is MDHEN, CDR2 SYDVKM, per germline. The CDR3 covers 15 residues. Here the CDR3 reads CASSLWTDGDSPLHF. DNA for the CDR3: TGTGCCAGCAGTTTATGGACCGACGGAGATTCACCCCTCCACTTT. Full variable domain (missing parts from reference TRBV28 and TRBJ1-6): DVKVTQSSRYLVKRTGEKVFLECVQDMDHENMFWYRQDPGLGLRLIYFSYDVKMKEKGDIPEGYSVSREKKERFSLILESASTNQTSMYLCASSLWTDGDSPLHFGNGTRLTVT.